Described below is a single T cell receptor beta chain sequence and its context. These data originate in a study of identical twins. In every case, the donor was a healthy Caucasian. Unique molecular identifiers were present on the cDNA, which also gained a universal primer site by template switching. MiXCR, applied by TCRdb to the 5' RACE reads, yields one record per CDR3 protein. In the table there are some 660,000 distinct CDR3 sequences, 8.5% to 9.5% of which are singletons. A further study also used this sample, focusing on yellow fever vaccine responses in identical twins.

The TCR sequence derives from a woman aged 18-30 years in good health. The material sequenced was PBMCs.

The CDR3 nucleotides read TGTGCCAGCAGCCCCGGGGGGGCAGGGACAACCTACGAGCAGTACTTC. This encodes CASSPGGAGTTYEQYF. The rearrangement joins TRBV7-6 to TRBJ2-7; 8 bases align to TRBD2. This CDR3 is 16 amino acids long. Losses at the gene ends were 5 bases for V and 2 bases for J; bases not matched to a gene: 11. Germline-derived CDR1 and CDR2 are SGHVS and FNYEAQ.